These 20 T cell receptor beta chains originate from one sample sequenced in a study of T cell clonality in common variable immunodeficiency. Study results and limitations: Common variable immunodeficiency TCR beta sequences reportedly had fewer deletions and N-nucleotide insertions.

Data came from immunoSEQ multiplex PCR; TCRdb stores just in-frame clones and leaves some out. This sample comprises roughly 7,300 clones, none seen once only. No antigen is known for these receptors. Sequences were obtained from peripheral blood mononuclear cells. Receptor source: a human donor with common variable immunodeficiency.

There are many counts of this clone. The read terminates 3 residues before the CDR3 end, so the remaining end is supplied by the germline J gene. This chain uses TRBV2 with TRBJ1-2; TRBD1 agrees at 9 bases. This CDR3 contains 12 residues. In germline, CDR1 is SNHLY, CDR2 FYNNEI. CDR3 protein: CASIQGAGGYTF. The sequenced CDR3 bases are TGTGCCAGCATACAGGGGGCGGGGGGC.

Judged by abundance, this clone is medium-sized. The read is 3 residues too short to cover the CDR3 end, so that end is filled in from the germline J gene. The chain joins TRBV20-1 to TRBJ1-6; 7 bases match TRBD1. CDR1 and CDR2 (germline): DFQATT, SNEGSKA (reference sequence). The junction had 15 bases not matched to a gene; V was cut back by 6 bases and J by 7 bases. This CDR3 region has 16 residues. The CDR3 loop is CSAASQGGGRNSPLHF. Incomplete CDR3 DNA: TGCAGTGCCGCCTCACAAGGGGGCGGAAGGAATTCACCC.

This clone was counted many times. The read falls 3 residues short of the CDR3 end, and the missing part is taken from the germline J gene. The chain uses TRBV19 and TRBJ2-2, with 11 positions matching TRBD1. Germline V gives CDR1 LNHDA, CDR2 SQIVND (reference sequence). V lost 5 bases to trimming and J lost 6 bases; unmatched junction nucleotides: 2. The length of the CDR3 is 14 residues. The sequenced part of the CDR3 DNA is TGTGCCAGTAGTGGACAGGGGGCCCCCGGGGAG. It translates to CASSGQGAPGE. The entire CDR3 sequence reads CASSGQGAPGELFF.

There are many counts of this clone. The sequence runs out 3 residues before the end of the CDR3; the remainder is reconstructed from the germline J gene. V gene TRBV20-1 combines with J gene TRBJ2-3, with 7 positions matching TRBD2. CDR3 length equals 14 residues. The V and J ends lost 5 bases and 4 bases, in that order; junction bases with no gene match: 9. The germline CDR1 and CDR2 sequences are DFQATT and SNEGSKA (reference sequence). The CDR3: CSAAKTGGADTQYF. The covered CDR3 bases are TGCAGTGCTGCGAAAACTGGGGGGGCAGATACG.

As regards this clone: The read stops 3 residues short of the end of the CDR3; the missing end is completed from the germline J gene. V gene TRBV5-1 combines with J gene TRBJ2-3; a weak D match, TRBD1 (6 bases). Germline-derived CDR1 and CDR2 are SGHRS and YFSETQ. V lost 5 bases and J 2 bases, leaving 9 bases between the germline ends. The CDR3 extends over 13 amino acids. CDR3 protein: CASRRDTTDTQYF. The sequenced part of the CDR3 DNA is TGCGCCAGCAGACGGGACACCACAGATACG.

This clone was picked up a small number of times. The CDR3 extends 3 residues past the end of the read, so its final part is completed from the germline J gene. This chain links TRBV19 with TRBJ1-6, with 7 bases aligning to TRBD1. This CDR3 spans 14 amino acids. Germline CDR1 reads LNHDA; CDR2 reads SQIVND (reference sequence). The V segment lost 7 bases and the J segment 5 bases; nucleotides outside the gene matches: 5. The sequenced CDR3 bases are TGTGCCAGTAATATGGGACAGAATAATTCACCC. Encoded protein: CASNMGQNNSP. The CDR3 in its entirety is CASNMGQNNSPLHF.

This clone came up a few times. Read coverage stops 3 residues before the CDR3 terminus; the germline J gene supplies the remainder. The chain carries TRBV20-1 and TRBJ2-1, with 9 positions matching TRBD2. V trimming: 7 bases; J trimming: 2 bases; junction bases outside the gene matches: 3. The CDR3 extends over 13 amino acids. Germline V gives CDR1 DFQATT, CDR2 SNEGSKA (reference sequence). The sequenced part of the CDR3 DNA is TGCAGTGGAGCGGGAGGACCCTACAATGAG. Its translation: CSGAGGPYNE. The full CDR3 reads CSGAGGPYNEQFF.

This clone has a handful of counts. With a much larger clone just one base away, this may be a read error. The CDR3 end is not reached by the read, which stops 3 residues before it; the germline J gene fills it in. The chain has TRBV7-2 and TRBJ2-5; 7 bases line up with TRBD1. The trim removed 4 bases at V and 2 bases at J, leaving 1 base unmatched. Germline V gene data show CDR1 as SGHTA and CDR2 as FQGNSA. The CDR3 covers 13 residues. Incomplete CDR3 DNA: TGTGCCAGCAGCTCGGGACAGCAAGAGACC. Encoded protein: CASSSGQQET. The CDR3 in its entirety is CASSSGQQETQYF. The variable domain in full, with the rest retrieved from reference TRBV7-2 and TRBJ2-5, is GAGVSQSPSNKVTEKGKDVELRCDPISGHTALYWYRQSLGQGLEFLIYFQGNSAPDKSGLPSDRFSAERTGGSVSTLTIQRTQQEDSAVYLCASSSGQQETQYFGPGTRLLVL.

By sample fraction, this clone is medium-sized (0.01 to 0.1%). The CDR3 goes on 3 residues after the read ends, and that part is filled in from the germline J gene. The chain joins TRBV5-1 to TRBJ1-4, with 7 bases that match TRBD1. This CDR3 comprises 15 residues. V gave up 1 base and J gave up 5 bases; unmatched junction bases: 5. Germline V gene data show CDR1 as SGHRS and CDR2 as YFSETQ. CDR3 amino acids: CASSLRGTENEKLFF. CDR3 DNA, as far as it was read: TGCGCCAGCAGCTTGAGGGGGACAGAAAATGAAAAA.

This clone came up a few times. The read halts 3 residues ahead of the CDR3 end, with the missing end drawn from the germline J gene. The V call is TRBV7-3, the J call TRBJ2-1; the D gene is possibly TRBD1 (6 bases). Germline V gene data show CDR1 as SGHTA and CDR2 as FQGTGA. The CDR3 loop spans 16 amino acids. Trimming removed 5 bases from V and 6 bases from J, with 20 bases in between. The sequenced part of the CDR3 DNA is TGTGCCAGCAGCCGTACCACGGGAAGAGGGGGCAATGAG. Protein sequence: CASSRTTGRGGNE. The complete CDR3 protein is CASSRTTGRGGNEQFF.

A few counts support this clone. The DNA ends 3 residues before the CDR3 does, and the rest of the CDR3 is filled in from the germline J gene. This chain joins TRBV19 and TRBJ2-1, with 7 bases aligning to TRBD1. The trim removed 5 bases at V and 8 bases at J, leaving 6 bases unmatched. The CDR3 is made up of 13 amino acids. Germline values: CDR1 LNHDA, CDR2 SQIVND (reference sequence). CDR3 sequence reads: CASSLQGRDEQFF. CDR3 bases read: TGTGCCAGTAGTCTACAGGGGCGGGATGAG.

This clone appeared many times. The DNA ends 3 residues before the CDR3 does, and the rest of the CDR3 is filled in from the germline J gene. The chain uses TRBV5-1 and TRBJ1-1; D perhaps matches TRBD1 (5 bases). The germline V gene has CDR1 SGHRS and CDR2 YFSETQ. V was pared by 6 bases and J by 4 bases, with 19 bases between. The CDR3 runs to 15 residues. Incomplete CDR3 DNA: TGCGCCAGCACTCGCTCTGGTGGGGGGATCACTGAA. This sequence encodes CASTRSGGGITE. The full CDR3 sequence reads CASTRSGGGITEAFF.

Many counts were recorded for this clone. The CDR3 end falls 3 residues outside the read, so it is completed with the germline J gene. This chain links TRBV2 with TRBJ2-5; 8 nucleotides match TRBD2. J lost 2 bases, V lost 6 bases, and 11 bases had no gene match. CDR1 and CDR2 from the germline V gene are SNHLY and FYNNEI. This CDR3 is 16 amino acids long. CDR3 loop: CASSPSGSLGQETQYF. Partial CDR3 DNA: TGTGCCAGCAGCCCCAGCGGGAGCCTTGGTCAAGAGACC. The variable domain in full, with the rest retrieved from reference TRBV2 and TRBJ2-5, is EPEVTQTPSHQVTQMGQEVILRCVPISNHLYFYWYRQILGQKVEFLVSFYNNEISEKSEIFDDQFSVERPDGSNFTLKIRSTKLEDSAMYFCASSPSGSLGQETQYFGPGTRLLVL.

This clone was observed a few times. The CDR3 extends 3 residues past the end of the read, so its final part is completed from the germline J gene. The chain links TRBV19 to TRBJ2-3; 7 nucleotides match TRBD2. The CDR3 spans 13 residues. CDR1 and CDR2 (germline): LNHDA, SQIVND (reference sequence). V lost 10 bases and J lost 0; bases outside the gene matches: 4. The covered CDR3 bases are TGTGCCACAAGTAGCGGGAGCACAGATACG. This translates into CATSSGSTDT. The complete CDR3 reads CATSSGSTDTQYF.

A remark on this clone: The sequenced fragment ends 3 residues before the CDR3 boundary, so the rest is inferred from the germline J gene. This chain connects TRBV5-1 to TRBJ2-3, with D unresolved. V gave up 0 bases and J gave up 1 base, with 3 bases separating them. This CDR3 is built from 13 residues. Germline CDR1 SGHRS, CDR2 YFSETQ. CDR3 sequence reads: CASSLEGTDTQYF. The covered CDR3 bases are TGCGCCAGCAGCTTGGAGGGCACAGATACG. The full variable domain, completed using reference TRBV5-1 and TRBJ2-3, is KAGVTQTPRYLIKTRGQQVTLSCSPISGHRSVSWYQQTPGQGLQFLFEYFSETQRNKGNFPGRFSGRQFSNSRSEMNVSTLELGDSALYLCASSLEGTDTQYFGPGTRLTVL.

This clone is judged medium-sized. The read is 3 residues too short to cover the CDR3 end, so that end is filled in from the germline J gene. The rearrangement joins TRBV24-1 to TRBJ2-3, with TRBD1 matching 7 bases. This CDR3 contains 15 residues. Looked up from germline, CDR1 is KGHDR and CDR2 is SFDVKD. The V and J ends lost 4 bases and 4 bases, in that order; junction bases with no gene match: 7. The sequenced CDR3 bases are TGTGCCACCAGTGAGAGGCGGACAGGATCAGATACG. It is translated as CATSERRTGSDT. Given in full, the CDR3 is CATSERRTGSDTQYF.

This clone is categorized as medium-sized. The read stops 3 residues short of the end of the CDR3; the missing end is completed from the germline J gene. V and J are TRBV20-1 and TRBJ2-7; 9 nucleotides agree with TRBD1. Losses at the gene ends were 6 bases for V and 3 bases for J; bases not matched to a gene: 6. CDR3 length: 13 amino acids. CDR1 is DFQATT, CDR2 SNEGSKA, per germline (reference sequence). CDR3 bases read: TGCAGTGCGGAGACAGGGGGAAGCTACGAG. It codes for CSAETGGSYE. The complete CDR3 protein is CSAETGGSYEQYF.

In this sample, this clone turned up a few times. This CDR3 is CASSFVTGAYNEQFF. CDR3 bases read: TGTGCCAGCAGCTTTGTGACAGGAGCCTACAATGAG. This rearrangement joins TRBV7-6 to TRBJ2-1; possible D gene TRBD1, 6 bases. The observed sequence ends 3 residues before the CDR3 terminus, with the missing tail filled in from the germline J gene. The CDR3 runs to 15 residues. Trimming removed 3 bases from V and 2 bases from J, with 11 bases in between. Looked up from germline, CDR1 is SGHVS and CDR2 is FNYEAQ.

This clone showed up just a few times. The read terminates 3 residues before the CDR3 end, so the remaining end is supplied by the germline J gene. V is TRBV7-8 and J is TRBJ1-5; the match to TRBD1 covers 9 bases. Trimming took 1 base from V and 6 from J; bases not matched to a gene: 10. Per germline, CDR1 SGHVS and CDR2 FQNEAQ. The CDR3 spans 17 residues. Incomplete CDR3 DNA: TGTGCCAGCAGCTTAGTGAGAACAGGGGGCTGGGGTCAGCCC. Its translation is CASSLVRTGGWGQP. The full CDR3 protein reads CASSLVRTGGWGQPQHF.

The covered CDR3 bases are TGTGCCAGCAGCCGGCCCCGACGGGGCAATCAGCCC. Translating it yields CASSRPRRGNQP. The complete CDR3 protein is CASSRPRRGNQPQHF. J is TRBJ1-5 and V is TRBV7-3; D is unclear. The missing CDR3 end, 3 residues past where the read stops, is filled in from the germline J gene. Germline lookup yields CDR1 SGHTA and CDR2 FQGTGA. V lost 5 bases, J lost 2 bases, and 13 bases lay in between. The CDR3 length is 15 residues.